Below, 26 T cell receptor beta chains from the same sample are listed, as sequenced in a study of graft-versus-host responses after intestinal transplantation (dated by TCRdb to the early 2020s). The library came from the immunoSEQ multiplex PCR assay. Sourced from immuneACCESS, this table was stored by TCRdb with only in-frame sequences that have V and J called. A share of the clones is absent; for the studies checked, an unresolved V gene accounts for under half, and the remainder has no known explanation. The sample table records tens of thousands of clones; 80% to 90% of these occur just once. Around 1.5% of the sample goes to the ten largest clones. The sequences come from PBMCs, collected 26 days after transplant. Receptors originate from a human patient who received an intestinal transplant, so some T cells may come from the graft donor.

The chain has TRBV5-4 and TRBJ1-2; maybe TRBD1 (6 bases). Germline values: CDR1 SGHNT, CDR2 YYREEE (reference sequence). The CDR3 contains 12 residues. Trimming cost V 1 base and J 6 bases, with 7 bases left between them. The CDR3 spells CASSLYRDGYTF. The CDR3 DNA reads TGTGCCAGCAGCTTGTACAGGGATGGCTACACCTTC.

The chain links TRBV27 to TRBJ1-5, with D tentatively TRBD1 (5 bases). The CDR3 is 15 amino acids. V lost 0 bases to trimming and J lost 7 bases, with 13 bases between them. Germline-derived CDR1 and CDR2 are MNHEY and SMNVEV (reference sequence). This chain's CDR3 is CASSLSGGERQPQHF. The CDR3 DNA sequence: TGTGCCAGCAGTTTATCGGGGGGGGAACGACAGCCCCAGCATTTT.

This chain joins TRBV11-2 and TRBJ2-1; weak D call: TRBD2 (6 bases). The germline V gene has CDR1 SGHAT and CDR2 FQNNGV. V shed 0 bases and J shed 6 bases, with 15 bases lying between them. The CDR3 sequence is 16 residues long. As DNA, the CDR3 is TGTGCCAGCAGCTTAGATCCAGGGAGGTCAATCAATGAGCAGTTCTTC. Translating gives CASSLDPGRSINEQFF.

This chain uses TRBV4-1 with TRBJ2-1, with 9 bases that match TRBD1. Trimming cost V 5 bases and J 7 bases; bases outside gene matches: 3. Germline V gene sequence: CDR1 MGHRA, CDR2 YSYEKL. The CDR3 contains 13 residues. CDR3 loop: CASSVGQGNEQFF. CDR3 nucleotides: TGCGCCAGCAGCGTCGGACAGGGGAATGAGCAGTTCTTC.

The chain combines TRBV6-1 with TRBJ1-5; weak D call: TRBD1 (5 bases). Trimming cost V 2 bases and J 3 bases, with 17 bases left between them. The CDR3 sequence is 17 residues long. The germline CDR1 and CDR2 sequences are MNHNS and SASEGT. The DNA for the CDR3 is TGTGCCAGCAGTGAAACGGTAAGGGGCCTCGACAATCAGCCCCAGCATTTT. Translated, it gives CASSETVRGLDNQPQHF.

CDR3 DNA: TGTGCCACCAGCAGCGGGATCAATGAGCAGTTCTTC. Translation: CATSSGINEQFF. The gene calls are TRBV15 and TRBJ2-1; D is perhaps TRBD2 (5 bases). The CDR3 length is 12 residues. From germline, CDR1 is LNHNV and CDR2 YYDKDF (reference sequence). The germline V and J ends were trimmed by 3 bases and 6 bases, with 6 bases remaining between them.

This clone was recorded only once. J is TRBJ2-2 and V is TRBV13; weak D call: TRBD2 (6 bases). Trimming took off 4 bases at V and 8 bases at J, with 14 bases between the two ends. This CDR3 comprises 14 residues. The germline V gene encodes CDR1 PRHDT and CDR2 FYEKMQ (reference sequence). Here the CDR3 DNA reads TGTGCCAGCAGCTCCCGGGACTTCTTTGGGGAGCTGTTTTTT. It codes for CASSSRDFFGELFF.

The chain has TRBV9 and TRBJ2-3; the D gene is possibly TRBD2 (7 bases). Deletions cut 0 bases from V and 0 bases from J, with 14 bases between. Germline V gives CDR1 SGDLS, CDR2 YYNGEE. CDR3 length: 17 amino acids. The CDR3 nucleotides are TGTGCCAGCAGCGTAGGGGGGGGCTTAGGTAGCACAGATACGCAGTATTTT. Amino acids: CASSVGGGLGSTDTQYF.

The chain has TRBV25-1 and TRBJ2-1; 7 positions match TRBD2. V shed 7 bases and J 7 bases; nucleotides not matched to a gene: 13. CDR1 MGHDK and CDR2 SYGVNS come from the germline V gene. CDR3 length: 15 residues. The chain's CDR3 is CASTDSGTNYNEQFF. The CDR3 DNA reads TGTGCCAGCACGGACTCCGGGACTAACTATAATGAGCAGTTCTTC. The whole variable domain, remainder taken from reference TRBV25-1 and TRBJ2-1, is EADIYQTPRYLVIGTGKKITLECSQTMGHDKMYWYQQDPGMELHLIHYSYGVNSTEKGDLSSESTVSRIRTEHFPLTLESARPSHTSQYLCASTDSGTNYNEQFFGPGTRLTVL.

The chain employs TRBV27 and TRBJ2-5, with TRBD2 matching over 8 bases. This CDR3 has 18 residues. V gave up 6 bases and J gave up 1 base; unmatched junction bases: 16. CDR1 MNHEY and CDR2 SMNVEV come from the germline V gene (reference sequence). CDR3 nucleotides: TGTGCCAGCAGCCCAGGAGTATTCGGACTAGCTAGCCAAGAGACCCAGTACTTC. This codes for CASSPGVFGLASQETQYF.

The chain has TRBV7-6 and TRBJ2-5; 7 bases are a match to TRBD1. CDR3 length: 14 amino acids. Germline CDR1 and CDR2: SGHVS and FNYEAQ. V lost 5 bases, J lost 1 base, and 4 bases stayed unmatched. The CDR3 here is CASSQTGTQETQYF. In nucleotides, the CDR3 is TGTGCCAGCAGCCAGACAGGGACCCAAGAGACCCAGTACTTC.

V gene TRBV2 combines with J gene TRBJ2-7, with 8 positions matching TRBD2. This CDR3 is 12 amino acids long. Unmatched junction bases numbered 5, after V lost 6 bases and J lost 7 bases. Germline-derived CDR1 and CDR2 are SNHLY and FYNNEI. The CDR3 loop reads CASRLGGGEQYF. The CDR3 region has the DNA TGTGCCAGCAGACTAGGCGGGGGGGAGCAGTACTTC.

This clone showed up just once. The V gene is TRBV9, the J gene TRBJ1-2, with 7 nucleotides matching TRBD1. CDR1 and CDR2 from the germline V gene are SGDLS and YYNGEE. Germline trimming cut 0 bases from V and 5 bases from J; bases unmatched to any gene: 10. This CDR3 is built from 16 residues. CDR3 protein: CASSVDKIGQEYGYTF. The CDR3 DNA is TGTGCCAGCAGCGTAGACAAGATCGGACAGGAGTATGGCTACACCTTC.

The V gene is TRBV5-1, the J gene TRBJ2-1, with 8 bases lining up with TRBD2. Germline V gene lookup returns CDR1 SGHRS and CDR2 YFSETQ. CDR3 length: 17 residues. The V gene end was trimmed by 0 bases and the J gene end by 0 bases; junction bases not matched to a gene: 5. CDR3 residues: CASSLARGGSSYNEQFF. The CDR3 DNA reads TGCGCCAGCAGCTTGGCCCGGGGGGGCAGCTCCTACAATGAGCAGTTCTTC.

The chain carries TRBV4-1 and TRBJ1-4; 8 bases map to TRBD1. The CDR3 contains 14 residues. Germline-derived CDR1 and CDR2 are MGHRA and YSYEKL. The trim removed 3 bases at V and 6 bases at J, leaving 3 bases unmatched. The CDR3 region has the DNA TGCGCCAGCAGCCACACAGGGGGAGATGAAAAACTGTTTTTT. This gives the protein CASSHTGGDEKLFF.

V gene TRBV28 combines with J gene TRBJ1-1; no clear D gene. Germline V CDR1 and CDR2: MDHEN, SYDVKM. V was trimmed by 7 bases and J by 1 base, leaving 4 bases between them. CDR3 length equals 11 residues. The CDR3, as DNA: TGTGCCAGCACCTCGAACACTGAAGCTTTCTTT. Its translation: CASTSNTEAFF. The full variable domain, in which reference TRBV28 and TRBJ1-1 provide the parts outside the CDR3, is DVKVTQSSRYLVKRTGEKVFLECVQDMDHENMFWYRQDPGLGLRLIYFSYDVKMKEKGDIPEGYSVSREKKERFSLILESASTNQTSMYLCASTSNTEAFFGQGTRLTVV.

The chain carries TRBV25-1 and TRBJ1-6, with TRBD1 identical over 7 bases. Trimming cost V 5 bases and J 5 bases; bases outside gene matches: 3. The CDR3 spans 14 residues. The germline V gene encodes CDR1 MGHDK and CDR2 SYGVNS. For the CDR3, the DNA is TGTGCCAGCAGTAGACAGGGAAATAATTCACCCCTCCACTTT. Translating it yields CASSRQGNNSPLHF.

There are a few counts of this clone. The rearrangement uses TRBV5-4 and TRBJ2-7, with D possibly being TRBD2 (6 bases). The CDR3 covers 14 residues. V was cut by 1 base and J by 0 bases, with 8 bases left in between. CDR1 SGHNT and CDR2 YYREEE come from the germline V gene (reference sequence). Here the CDR3 reads CASSLQGLSYEQYF. In nucleotides, the CDR3 is TGTGCCAGCAGCTTGCAGGGACTCTCCTACGAGCAGTACTTC.

The V call is TRBV6-5, the J call TRBJ2-5; 9 bases align to TRBD1. This CDR3 is 14 amino acids long. Germline trimming cut 6 bases from V and 4 bases from J; bases unmatched to any gene: 6. The germline gives CDR1 MNHEY, CDR2 SVGAGI. Here the CDR3 reads CASSGDRAGETQYF. The CDR3 DNA sequence: TGTGCCAGCAGCGGGGACAGGGCCGGAGAGACCCAGTACTTC.

V and J are TRBV11-2 and TRBJ2-2, with D possibly matching TRBD2 (5 bases). Trimming left V 5 bases short and J 1 base short, with 11 bases between. The CDR3 loop spans 15 amino acids. Germline CDR1 is SGHAT and CDR2 is FQNNGV. The CDR3 here is CASSPLAQNTGELFF. CDR3 bases: TGTGCCAGCAGCCCTTTAGCGCAGAACACCGGGGAGCTGTTTTTT. Using reference TRBV11-2 and TRBJ2-2 for the parts outside the CDR3, the full variable domain is EAGVAQSPRYKIIEKRQSVAFWCNPISGHATLYWYQQILGQGPKLLIQFQNNGVVDDSQLPKDRFSAERLKGVDSTLKIQPAKLEDSAVYLCASSPLAQNTGELFFGEGSRLTVL.

This clone was recorded a few times. V gene TRBV15 combines with J gene TRBJ2-7; D gene uncertain. The CDR3 covers 13 residues. The V and J ends lost 3 bases and 4 bases respectively, with 10 bases between them. The germline gives CDR1 LNHNV, CDR2 YYDKDF (reference sequence). CDR3: CATSRAPPYEQYF. CDR3 in DNA: TGTGCCACCAGCAGGGCCCCACCGTACGAGCAGTACTTC.

This chain connects TRBV6-5 to TRBJ2-2; D remains unclear. Trimming removed 4 bases from V and 6 bases from J, with 15 bases in between. CDR3 size: 15 residues. CDR1 MNHEY and CDR2 SVGAGI come from the germline V gene. Here the CDR3 reads CASSSPGGPAGELFF. The DNA of the CDR3 is TGTGCCAGCAGTTCCCCCGGTGGTCCGGCCGGGGAGCTGTTTTTT.

The genes are TRBV4-1 and TRBJ1-1; the D is unclear. Germline CDR1 is MGHRA and CDR2 is YSYEKL. V lost 0 bases and J lost 5, with 7 bases in between. The CDR3 contains 13 residues. The DNA of the CDR3 is TGCGCCAGCAGCCAAGATCCCCGGACTGAAGCTTTCTTT. This translates into CASSQDPRTEAFF.

This clone has only a few counts. The chain links TRBV23-1 to TRBJ2-1, with TRBD2 matching over 12 bases. TRBV23-1 belongs to the ORF category, with a function that is uncertain. This CDR3 comprises 17 residues. The J segment lost 8 bases and the V segment lost 1 base, leaving 9 bases of the junction unmatched. The CDR3 here is CASSQFRSSGGAYEQFF. In DNA, the CDR3 is TGCGCCAGCAGTCAATTCCGGTCTAGCGGGGGGGCATATGAGCAGTTCTTC.

This clone was seen only a few times. V is TRBV4-1 and J is TRBJ1-5; D is unresolved. The CDR3 is 12 residues long. In germline, CDR1 is MGHRA, CDR2 YSYEKL. V gave up 4 bases and J gave up 8 bases, with 9 bases separating them. The CDR3 sequence: CASSPPGEPQHF. CDR3 bases: TGCGCCAGCAGCCCACCGGGAGAGCCCCAGCATTTT.

The chain uses TRBV7-6 and TRBJ2-3; D gene ambiguous. Between the trimmed V and J ends, which lost 1 base and 0 bases, there was a span of 17 bases. This CDR3 region has 18 residues. CDR1 and CDR2 from the germline V gene are SGHVS and FNYEAQ. The CDR3 protein is CASSLVGRLGVSTDTQYF. CDR3 bases: TGTGCCAGCAGCTTAGTAGGTCGTCTCGGAGTAAGCACAGATACGCAGTATTTT.